What follows are 13 T cell receptor beta chains derived from one specimen sequenced in a study of human T cells and chemical hapten exposure. Sample time point: patch test 3, about 24 weeks after DPC sensitization. Treatment specified: therapeutic diphenylcyclopropenone sensitization with weekly scalp DPC. A single record per CDR3 protein comes from TCRdb applying MiXCR to the RACE reads. The table records just over 95,000 distinct CDR3 sequences, around 25% of them present only once. The sample was whole blood, taken in connection with sensitization to the hapten diphenylcyclopropenone (DPC). These receptors were collected from a man aged 35 to 55 with alopecia areata. Some clones in this sample may be carry-over from other donors' samples.

This clonotype appeared a few times. The chain couples TRBV6-2 or TRBV6-3 to TRBJ2-7; the D call may be TRBD1 or TRBD2 (5 bases each). Germline loops: CDR1 MNHEY, CDR2 SVGEGT. This CDR3 spans 16 amino acids. V was trimmed by 8 bases and J by 7 bases, leaving 27 bases between them. The CDR3 here is CASLRSWDGPQEEQYF. The CDR3 DNA is TGTGCCAGCCTACGCTCCTGGGACGGCCCACAGGAAGAGCAGTACTTC.

J is TRBJ1-1 and V is TRBV6-5, with 7 nucleotides matching TRBD1. This CDR3 contains 17 residues. Germline CDR1 MNHEY, CDR2 SVGAGI. With 5 bases clipped from V and 0 bases from J, the junction kept 12 bases outside the gene matches. In DNA form, the CDR3 reads TGTGCCAGCAGTGAAAAGACAGGGAAGCTAGTGAACACTGAAGCTTTCTTT. Residues: CASSEKTGKLVNTEAFF.

The chain couples TRBV6-5 to TRBJ2-7, with 7 bases lining up with TRBD1. Unmatched junction bases numbered 6, after V lost 4 bases and J lost 0 bases. Germline V gene sequence: CDR1 MNHEY, CDR2 SVGAGI. This CDR3 spans 15 amino acids. CDR3 in DNA: TGTGCCAGCAGTTCCGCCGGGACAGCCTCCTACGAGCAGTACTTC. As protein: CASSSAGTASYEQYF.

As regards this clonotype: It may be a read error: a sequence one base away is much more abundant. The rearrangement links TRBV12-3 or TRBV12-4 to TRBJ2-7; 11 bases match TRBD1. The CDR3 runs to 14 residues. CDR3 in amino acids: CTSSYGTGGGEQYF. The DNA of the CDR3 is TGTACCAGCAGTTACGGGACAGGGGGAGGGGAGCAGTACTTC.

The V call is TRBV6-5, the J call TRBJ2-7, with 13 bases lining up with TRBD2. The length of the CDR3 is 19 residues. The junction had 13 bases not matched to a gene; V was cut back by 4 bases and J by 1 base. Looked up from germline, CDR1 is MNHEY and CDR2 is SVGAGI. The CDR3 DNA is TGTGCCAGCAGTTCGCATCAAGTGACTAGCGGGAGGTTTTCCTACGAGCAGTACTTC. This encodes CASSSHQVTSGRFSYEQYF.

This sequence joins TRBV6-5 and TRBJ2-5, with D perhaps TRBD1 (6 bases). The CDR3 spans 14 residues. Germline CDR1 reads MNHEY; CDR2 reads SVGAGI. Trimming left V 7 bases short and J 5 bases short, with 17 bases between. The CDR3 region is CASNFQGSEETQYF. The CDR3 DNA reads TGTGCCAGCAATTTCCAGGGGAGTGAGGAGACCCAGTACTTC.

The rearrangement uses TRBV12-5 and TRBJ2-2; D tentatively fits TRBD1 or TRBD2 (5 bases each). The CDR3 is made up of 13 amino acids. Trimming took off 2 bases at V and 12 bases at J, with 13 bases between the two ends. Germline CDR1 and CDR2: LGHNT and FRNRAP. Here the CDR3 DNA reads TGTGCTAGTGGTTTGTTCGGGGCTTCCCAGCTGTTTTTT. The encoded protein is CASGLFGASQLFF.

The CDR3 reads CASMKGGSGREAFF. Here the CDR3 DNA reads TGTGCCAGCATGAAGGGGGGAAGTGGCCGTGAAGCTTTCTTT. V is TRBV7-2 and J is TRBJ1-1; D perhaps matches TRBD1 (6 bases). Germline V gene lookup returns CDR1 SGHTA and CDR2 FQGNSA. V was shortened by 7 bases and J by 7 bases, with 19 bases between the two germline ends. The CDR3 is made up of 14 amino acids.

In nucleotides, the CDR3 is TGTGCCAGCAGTCCGACAGGGCGAGTCGAAAAACTGTTTTTT. Its translation is CASSPTGRVEKLFF. The chain uses TRBV7-9 and TRBJ1-4; TRBD1 aligns across 7 bases. J gave up 8 bases and V 6 bases, and 9 bases lay outside the gene matches. Germline CDR1 reads SEHNR; CDR2 reads FQNEAQ (reference sequence). CDR3 length equals 14 residues.

The genes are TRBV28 and TRBJ2-3; no clear D. The CDR3 sequence is 16 residues long. V was trimmed by 1 base and J by 1 base, leaving 12 bases between them. Germline CDR1 reads MDHEN; CDR2 reads SYDVKM. The chain's CDR3 is CASSLYQAGGTDTQYF. In DNA form, the CDR3 reads TGTGCCAGCAGTTTATACCAGGCCGGAGGCACAGATACGCAGTATTTT.

V is TRBV4-3 and J is TRBJ1-6, with TRBD1 matching over 12 bases. V lost 0 bases and J lost 3; bases outside the gene matches: 9. CDR1 and CDR2 (germline): LGHNA, YSLEER. The CDR3 length is 20 residues. CDR3 sequence: CASSQDPPGQGAVYNSPLHF. CDR3 coding DNA: TGCGCCAGCAGCCAAGATCCCCCGGGACAGGGGGCCGTCTATAATTCACCCCTCCACTTT.

The genes are TRBV28 and TRBJ2-2, with D possibly called TRBD1 or TRBD2 (5 bases each). Germline loops: CDR1 MDHEN, CDR2 SYDVKM. The CDR3 runs 14 residues. The V end was cut by 11 bases, the J end by 6 bases, with 19 bases between. DNA of the CDR3: TGTGCCTGCCAAGGGTACAGAGGGGCCGGGGAGCTGTTTTTT. Its translation: CACQGYRGAGELFF.

This chain connects TRBV5-4 to TRBJ2-6; D perhaps matches TRBD1 (5 bases). Germline V gene lookup returns CDR1 SGHNT and CDR2 YYREEE (reference sequence). The V end lost 0 bases, the J end lost 0 bases, and 7 bases lay between the germline ends. This CDR3 has 16 residues. The CDR3 DNA follows: TGTGCCAGCAGCTTGGGGACACCCTCTGGGGCCAACGTCCTGACTTTC. This encodes CASSLGTPSGANVLTF.